Presented here are 14 T cell receptor beta chains from one specimen sequenced in a study of CD8+CD57+ T cells in acquired aplastic anemia. Genomic DNA templated the TCR beta VDJ and CDR3 profiling. TCRdb recomputed calls from the reads with MiXCR, one row per CDR3 protein. The sample consists of around 170,000 distinct CDR3 sequences, less than 55% of them appearing once. The sequenced sample consisted of sorted CD4+, CD8+, or CD8+CD57+ T cells (not recorded which) from PBMCs. The receptors stem from a human donor in good health.

This clonotype has only a few counts. The chain carries TRBV12-3 or TRBV12-4 and TRBJ2-7; no clear D. The V end lost 3 bases, the J end lost 6 bases, and 12 bases lay between the germline ends. This CDR3 is 13 amino acids long. The CDR3 reads CASSFIGSGEQYF. CDR3 nucleotides: TGTGCCAGCAGTTTTATCGGATCGGGCGAGCAGTACTTC.

This clonotype showed up many times. This sequence joins TRBV30 and TRBJ2-7; D not certain. The V and J ends lost 2 bases and 3 bases respectively, with 17 bases between them. In germline, CDR1 is GTSNPN, CDR2 SVGIG (reference sequence). The CDR3 loop spans 15 amino acids. The DNA of the CDR3 is TGTGCCTGGAGTCCCCCGGACGTACCCCGCTACGAGCAGTACTTC. Its protein is CAWSPPDVPRYEQYF.

The CDR3 DNA sequence: TGTGCCATCAGTACCTCGGACAGGGATCAGCCCCAGCATTTT. Residues: CAISTSDRDQPQHF. This chain joins TRBV10-3 and TRBJ1-5, with 8 bases fitting TRBD1. CDR3 length: 14 residues. Trimming removed 5 bases from V and 5 bases from J; junction bases left unmatched: 5. Per the germline V gene, CDR1 is ENHRY and CDR2 is SYGVKD.

The chain joins TRBV12-5 to TRBJ2-1, with 11 bases identical to TRBD2. V shed 4 bases, J shed 9 bases, and the junction held 11 bases outside the gene matches. CDR3 size: 16 residues. Germline V gene data show CDR1 as LGHNT and CDR2 as FRNRAP. The CDR3, as DNA: TGTGCTAGTGGTTCGGTACTTGGTAGCGGGAGGGGTGAGCAGTTCTTC. It specifies CASGSVLGSGRGEQFF.

V gene TRBV2 combines with J gene TRBJ1-6; D ambiguous. The V end was cut by 5 bases, the J end by 6 bases, with 8 bases between. The CDR3 sequence is 13 residues long. Germline V gene sequence: CDR1 SNHLY, CDR2 FYNNEI. The CDR3 DNA is TGTGCCAGCAGTCTTCGGGTTAATTCACCCCTCCACTTT. It yields the protein CASSLRVNSPLHF.

The count of this clonotype is one. The chain has TRBV20-1 and TRBJ2-3; D not certain. Germline loops: CDR1 DFQATT, CDR2 SNEGSKA (reference sequence). The CDR3 sequence is 14 residues long. Trimming stripped 2 bases from V and 4 bases from J, with 13 bases between. CDR3 nucleotides: TGCAGTGCTAGAAAAGGGTCTCGCGCAGATACGCAGTATTTT. This encodes CSARKGSRADTQYF.

A few counts support this clonotype. The rearrangement links TRBV7-9 to TRBJ1-1, with TRBD1 as a possible D gene (5 bases). The CDR3 is 17 residues long. Germline CDR1 reads SEHNR; CDR2 reads FQNEAQ (reference sequence). With 2 bases removed from V and 0 bases from J, the gap between germline ends came to 16 bases. The CDR3 coding sequence is TGTGCCAGCAGCTTATTAGGGGTTGGGGACTTGAACACTGAAGCTTTCTTT. This gives the protein CASSLLGVGDLNTEAFF.

This clonotype occurred many times. In DNA form, the CDR3 reads TGTGCCACCAGTGACTCCCCCAGGGGGAGCACCGGGGAGCTGTTTTTT. Encoded protein: CATSDSPRGSTGELFF. This rearrangement joins TRBV24-1 to TRBJ2-2; 7 bases align to TRBD1. The CDR3 runs to 16 residues. Trimming at V came to 4 bases and at J to 4 bases, leaving 8 bases not matched to a gene. Germline CDR1 is KGHDR and CDR2 is SFDVKD.

The rearrangement joins TRBV10-3 to TRBJ2-2; D perhaps matches TRBD1 (6 bases). V lost 2 bases, J lost 5 bases, and 12 bases lay in between. The CDR3 spans 15 residues. Germline V lookup: CDR1 ENHRY, CDR2 SYGVKD. The CDR3 loop is CAISESRGGTGELFF. The CDR3 bases are TGTGCCATCAGTGAGAGCAGGGGTGGTACCGGGGAGCTGTTTTTT.

The chain uses TRBV11-3 and TRBJ1-2; TRBD1 aligns across 10 bases. V gave up 5 bases and J gave up 6 bases; unmatched junction bases: 9. The CDR3 is made up of 15 amino acids. Germline V gene sequence: CDR1 SGHNT, CDR2 YENEEA. CDR3 residues: CASSTRQGAKNGYTF. The CDR3 bases are TGTGCCAGCAGCACCCGACAGGGGGCGAAAAATGGCTACACCTTC.

Comment on this clonotype: It may be a read error: a sequence one base away is much more abundant. The chain has TRBV6-5 and TRBJ2-7; 7 nucleotides match TRBD1. CDR1 is MNHEY, CDR2 SVGAGI, per germline. This CDR3 has 14 residues. The DNA for the CDR3 is TGTGCCAGCAATTACGCCGGGACAGTCTCCGAGCAGTACTTC. This codes for CASNYAGTVSEQYF.

The chain recombines TRBV20-1 with TRBJ1-2, with D tentatively TRBD1 (6 bases). The CDR3 loop spans 13 amino acids. The V end lost 0 bases, the J end lost 6 bases, and 11 bases lay between the germline ends. Germline CDR1 is DFQATT and CDR2 is SNEGSKA (reference sequence). CDR3 coding DNA: TGCAGTGCTAGAGATGCCAGGGGCGATGGCTACACCTTC. Encoded protein: CSARDARGDGYTF.

This clonotype was seen at least ten times. The chain recombines TRBV14 with TRBJ1-2; maybe TRBD1 (6 bases). V was clipped by 1 base and J by 4 bases, with 16 bases between them. Germline V CDR1 and CDR2: SGHDN, FVKESK. The CDR3 length is 16 residues. In nucleotides, the CDR3 is TGTGCCAGCAGCCAAGGCTCGGGGGCCCGGGGCTATGGCTACACCTTC. Its protein product is CASSQGSGARGYGYTF.

The CDR3, as DNA: TGTGCCAGCAGTCCCTACGTTGGAGCCGCTAATGAAAAACTGTTTTTT. Its protein product is CASSPYVGAANEKLFF. The chain links TRBV7-6 to TRBJ1-4; D unclear. The V end was cut by 6 bases, the J end by 3 bases, with 17 bases between. The V gene's germline CDR1 is SGHVS and CDR2 FNYEAQ. This CDR3 is 16 amino acids long.